This T cell receptor (beta chain) was observed in a study of control samples from healthy donors and cancer patients. Profiled with immunoSEQ multiplex PCR; TCRdb holds only in-frame clones, not every one. The sample has about 64,000 clones, roughly 90% seen once. Sequencing used PBMCs. The receptor was derived from a man aged 35 to 55 with colorectal cancer.

The CDR3 DNA reads as TGTGCCAGCAGTGAAGGAGGTTATGGCTACACCTTC. Translating gives CASSEGGYGYTF. The V and J genes are TRBV6-1 and TRBJ1-2, with no clear D. Looked up from germline, CDR1 is MNHNS and CDR2 is SASEGT. The V and J ends lost 1 base and 5 bases respectively, with 5 bases between them. The length of the CDR3 is 12 residues.